This T cell receptor beta chain comes out of a study of T cell responses to AZD1222 COVID-19 vaccine. Study observations and caveats: White British people made up most donors, females outnumbered males, and clonal diversity was possibly underestimated. Repertoires were obtained solely post-peak T cell response. There were vaccine-associated CD4 TCRs across spike, dominant at 160-218 and 743-854. Unmutated variant regions are reportedly targeted by nearly half of spike-specific TCRs.

CDR1 DFQATT and CDR2 SNEGSKA come from the germline V gene (reference sequence). With 5 bases removed from V and 8 bases from J, the gap between germline ends came to 12 bases. The CDR3 loop spans 11 amino acids. As to this clone: The antigen remains unidentified.

Libraries were prepared by immunoSEQ multiplex PCR; TCRdb keeps only in-frame clonotypes and omits some of them. The data show tens of thousands of clones, roughly 89% seen once. The sample was peripheral blood, taken on day 0 of MenACWY control vaccination. This TCR was sampled from an adult in good health. The gene calls are TRBV20-1 and TRBJ2-5; D is unresolved. The CDR3 loop is CSAVAGFTQYF. The DNA of the CDR3 is TGCAGTGCTGTCGCCGGGTTTACCCAGTACTTC.